This is a list of T cell receptor beta chains from one sample in a study of cytomegalovirus exposure and HLA in healthy donors. The table came from immunoSEQ multiplex PCR; TCRdb's copy has only in-frame clones and leaves some out. The sample records over 150,000 clones, around 84% being singletons. Sequences were obtained from PBMCs. Source of these receptors: a woman in her forties in good health and CMV-seropositive. CDR3s include the opening cysteine and the closing phenylalanine or tryptophan. A D gene is named only where the DNA matches it firmly. The size of a clone is reported for some rows only, either as once, few or many, or as a class for expanded clones.

d_gene: -; j_gene: TRBJ1-1; abundance: -; len: 15; v_gene: TRBV7-3; CDR3aa: CASSLSGQRNTEAFF; CDR3nt: TGTGCCAGCAGCCTGTCTGGACAGAGGAACACTGAAGCTTTCTTT
d_gene: TRBD1; j_gene: TRBJ2-1; abundance: once; len: 14; v_gene: TRBV13; CDR3aa: CASSPGQGVDEQFF; CDR3nt: TGTGCCAGCTCCCCGGGACAGGGGGTGGATGAGCAGTTCTTC
d_gene: -; j_gene: TRBJ2-7; abundance: -; len: 15; v_gene: TRBV19; CDR3aa: CASSRKRDSGLEQYF; CDR3nt: TGTGCCAGTAGCCGAAAAAGGGACTCCGGATTGGAGCAGTACTTC
d_gene: -; j_gene: TRBJ1-2; abundance: -; len: 14; v_gene: TRBV15; CDR3aa: CATSRVRGTAGYTF; CDR3nt: TGTGCCACCAGCAGGGTAAGAGGTACGGCTGGCTACACCTTC
d_gene: TRBD1; j_gene: TRBJ2-1; abundance: -; len: 14; v_gene: TRBV7-8; CDR3aa: CASRSDRFDNEQFF; CDR3nt: TGTGCCAGCAGGTCGGACAGGTTCGACAATGAGCAGTTCTTC
d_gene: -; j_gene: TRBJ1-1; abundance: -; len: 13; v_gene: TRBV25-1; CDR3aa: CASSPWAGPIRFF; CDR3nt: TGTGCCAGCAGCCCCTGGGCAGGGCCAATTCGTTTCTTT
d_gene: -; j_gene: TRBJ1-1; abundance: -; len: 13; v_gene: TRBV10-3; CDR3aa: CAITAAETAEAFF; CDR3nt: TGTGCCATCACCGCAGCGGAAACGGCTGAAGCTTTCTTT
d_gene: TRBD1; j_gene: TRBJ1-1; abundance: -; len: 14; v_gene: TRBV6-5; CDR3aa: CAVFPEGARTEAFF; CDR3nt: TGTGCCGTCTTCCCCGAGGGGGCGCGAACTGAAGCTTTCTTT
d_gene: TRBD1; j_gene: TRBJ1-1; abundance: -; len: 15; v_gene: TRBV2; CDR3aa: CASSEPQGANTEAFF; CDR3nt: TGTGCCAGCAGCGAACCGCAGGGGGCGAACACTGAAGCTTTCTTT
d_gene: TRBD1; j_gene: TRBJ2-7; abundance: -; len: 13; v_gene: TRBV29-1; CDR3aa: CSVRTGNYYEQYF; CDR3nt: TGCAGCGTCAGGACAGGGAACTACTACGAGCAGTACTTC
d_gene: TRBD1; j_gene: TRBJ1-1; abundance: -; len: 14; v_gene: TRBV6-5; CDR3aa: CASRYTGARAEAFF; CDR3nt: TGTGCCAGCAGATACACAGGGGCGAGAGCTGAAGCTTTCTTT
d_gene: TRBD1; j_gene: TRBJ1-1; abundance: few; len: 16; v_gene: TRBV18; CDR3aa: CASSPQDRGRLTEAFF; CDR3nt: TGTGCCAGCTCACCCCAGGACAGGGGGCGATTAACTGAAGCTTTCTTT
d_gene: -; j_gene: TRBJ2-5; abundance: -; len: 12; v_gene: TRBV6-1; CDR3aa: CASSERAGSRYF; CDR3nt: TGTGCCAGCAGTGAACGGGCAGGGTCCCGTTACTTC
d_gene: TRBD2; j_gene: TRBJ2-3; abundance: -; len: 13; v_gene: TRBV2; CDR3aa: CASGLAGADTQYF; CDR3nt: TGTGCCAGCGGGCTAGCGGGAGCAGATACGCAGTATTTT
d_gene: -; j_gene: TRBJ1-4; abundance: many; len: 15; v_gene: TRBV6-1; CDR3aa: CASSEGGHHGEKLFF; CDR3nt: TGTGCCAGCAGTGAAGGGGGGCATCATGGTGAAAAACTGTTTTTT
d_gene: -; j_gene: TRBJ1-4; abundance: -; len: 15; v_gene: TRBV18; CDR3aa: CASSPTGGTNEKLFF; CDR3nt: TGTGCCAGCTCTCCGACGGGGGGAACTAATGAAAAACTGTTTTTT
d_gene: -; j_gene: TRBJ2-7; abundance: -; len: 13; v_gene: TRBV15; CDR3aa: CATSPGEEYEQYF; CDR3nt: TGTGCCACCAGCCCGGGGGAAGAGTACGAGCAGTACTTC
d_gene: -; j_gene: TRBJ2-7; abundance: once; len: 17; v_gene: TRBV21-1; CDR3aa: CASSKGTTSGRICEQYF; CDR3nt: TGTGCCAGCAGCAAAGGCACCACCAGCGGGCGCATTTGCGAGCAGTACTTC
d_gene: TRBD2; j_gene: TRBJ2-5; abundance: -; len: 19; v_gene: TRBV4-2; CDR3aa: CASSLGTSGRQPPQETQYF; CDR3nt: TGTGCCAGCAGCCTAGGGACTAGCGGGAGGCAGCCCCCTCAAGAGACCCAGTACTTC
d_gene: TRBD1; j_gene: TRBJ1-1; abundance: -; len: 18; v_gene: TRBV28; CDR3aa: CASSFLSDRGTLNTEAFF; CDR3nt: TGTGCCAGCAGTTTCCTCTCTGACAGGGGAACCTTGAACACTGAAGCTTTCTTT
d_gene: TRBD1; j_gene: TRBJ1-1; abundance: -; len: 15; v_gene: TRBV18; CDR3aa: CASSPRDRMNTEAFF; CDR3nt: TGTGCCAGCTCACCGCGGGACAGAATGAACACTGAAGCTTTCTTT
d_gene: TRBD2; j_gene: TRBJ2-7; abundance: -; len: 16; v_gene: TRBV13; CDR3aa: CASSQFGLAGLDEQYF; CDR3nt: TGTGCCAGCAGCCAGTTTGGACTAGCGGGACTCGACGAGCAGTACTTC
d_gene: -; j_gene: TRBJ2-3; abundance: -; len: 15; v_gene: TRBV2; CDR3aa: CASSEVTASTDTQYF; CDR3nt: TGTGCCAGCAGTGAGGTGACAGCTAGCACAGATACGCAGTATTTT
d_gene: TRBD2; j_gene: TRBJ2-2; abundance: few; len: 16; v_gene: TRBV15; CDR3aa: CATSGLAEANTGELFF; CDR3nt: TGTGCCACCAGTGGACTAGCGGAGGCGAACACCGGGGAGCTGTTTTTT
d_gene: -; j_gene: TRBJ2-7; abundance: -; len: 13; v_gene: TRBV7-9; CDR3aa: CASSLGQADEQYF; CDR3nt: TGTGCCAGCAGCTTAGGACAGGCCGACGAGCAGTACTTC
d_gene: TRBD2; j_gene: TRBJ2-7; abundance: -; len: 17; v_gene: TRBV2; CDR3aa: CASRPLDSSGSLYEQYF; CDR3nt: TGTGCCAGCAGGCCTTTGGATTCTAGCGGGAGTCTATACGAGCAGTACTTC
d_gene: -; j_gene: TRBJ2-1; abundance: -; len: 15; v_gene: TRBV6-1; CDR3aa: CASSTYNRAENEQFF; CDR3nt: TGTGCCAGCAGTACTTACAACCGAGCGGAAAATGAGCAGTTCTTC
d_gene: TRBD1; j_gene: TRBJ2-5; abundance: -; len: 18; v_gene: TRBV25-1; CDR3aa: CASSLQTGGSANQETQYF; CDR3nt: TGTGCCAGCAGTCTTCAGACAGGGGGCAGCGCCAACCAAGAGACCCAGTACTTC
d_gene: -; j_gene: TRBJ1-1; abundance: -; len: 15; v_gene: TRBV4-1; CDR3aa: CASSTPGLQNTEAFF; CDR3nt: TGCGCCAGCAGCACTCCCGGACTCCAGAACACTGAAGCTTTCTTT
d_gene: -; j_gene: TRBJ2-5; abundance: -; len: 12; v_gene: TRBV7-8; CDR3aa: CASSLAEETQYF; CDR3nt: TGTGCCAGCAGCTTAGCCGAAGAGACCCAGTACTTC
d_gene: TRBD2; j_gene: TRBJ2-3; abundance: -; len: 16; v_gene: TRBV7-8; CDR3aa: CASSTVAGGSTDTQYF; CDR3nt: TGTGCCAGCAGCACCGTAGCGGGAGGCAGCACAGATACGCAGTATTTT
d_gene: TRBD2; j_gene: TRBJ2-1; abundance: few; len: 17; v_gene: TRBV7-9; CDR3aa: CASRTGTSGSLYNEQFF; CDR3nt: TGTGCCAGCAGAACAGGGACTAGCGGGAGCCTATACAATGAGCAGTTCTTC
d_gene: TRBD2; j_gene: TRBJ2-7; abundance: -; len: 11; v_gene: TRBV6-1; CDR3aa: CASGSGGEQYF; CDR3nt: TGTGCCAGCGGTAGCGGGGGCGAGCAGTACTTC
d_gene: -; j_gene: TRBJ1-1; abundance: -; len: 17; v_gene: TRBV11-2; CDR3aa: CASSLDSRPPPNTEAFF; CDR3nt: TGTGCCAGCAGCTTAGATTCGCGTCCCCCCCCGAACACTGAAGCTTTCTTT
d_gene: TRBD2; j_gene: TRBJ2-1; abundance: -; len: 15; v_gene: TRBV28; CDR3aa: CASGLFAGGPNEQFF; CDR3nt: TGTGCCAGCGGGCTGTTTGCGGGAGGGCCCAATGAGCAGTTCTTC
d_gene: -; j_gene: TRBJ1-1; abundance: -; len: 16; v_gene: TRBV10-1; CDR3aa: CASSESLDSLNTEAFF; CDR3nt: TGCGCCAGCAGTGAGTCGCTAGACAGCTTGAACACTGAAGCTTTCTTT
d_gene: TRBD2; j_gene: TRBJ2-2; abundance: -; len: 16; v_gene: TRBV28; CDR3aa: CASSLRLAGGAGELFF; CDR3nt: TGTGCCAGCAGTCTCCGACTAGCGGGAGGGGCCGGGGAGCTGTTTTTT
d_gene: -; j_gene: TRBJ1-2; abundance: -; len: 14; v_gene: TRBV18; CDR3aa: CASSPRGENYGYTF; CDR3nt: TGTGCCAGCTCACCCCGCGGGGAGAACTATGGCTACACCTTC
d_gene: -; j_gene: TRBJ2-7; abundance: -; len: 14; v_gene: TRBV7-9; CDR3aa: CASTHPTAPYEQYF; CDR3nt: TGTGCCAGCACCCACCCGACAGCCCCCTACGAGCAGTACTTC
d_gene: -; j_gene: TRBJ1-2; abundance: few; len: 12; v_gene: TRBV18; CDR3aa: CASSPPAEGYTF; CDR3nt: TGTGCCAGCTCACCACCGGCTGAAGGCTACACCTTC
d_gene: -; j_gene: TRBJ1-2; abundance: -; len: 17; v_gene: TRBV19; CDR3aa: CASSPYGLGAPNYGYTF; CDR3nt: TGTGCCAGTAGCCCGTATGGTTTAGGGGCTCCTAACTATGGCTACACCTTC
d_gene: -; j_gene: TRBJ1-4; abundance: -; len: 16; v_gene: TRBV4-1; CDR3aa: CASSQVSPRGNEKLFF; CDR3nt: TGCGCCAGCAGCCAAGTAAGCCCCCGGGGGAATGAAAAACTGTTTTTT